The rows below give T cell receptor beta chains drawn from one sample of a study of glioma-infiltrating T cells. TCRdb ran MiXCR on the multiplex PCR reads and lists one entry per CDR3 protein. Among around 190,000 distinct CDR3 sequences, over 25% were seen once, and the ten largest hold 20% to 25%. The material sequenced was glioma tissue, nonneoplastic brain tissue, or PBMCs (not recorded which). The source of these receptors is a human donor with low-grade glioma or glioblastoma, undergoing nonglioma brain surgery, or in good health (not recorded which). Both conserved end residues are part of each CDR3. Each record gives: CDR3 DNA, CDR3 protein, clone size, J gene, D gene, V gene. A D gene is named only where the DNA matches it firmly. Not every row has a clone size; where given, it reads once, few, many or a size class.

CDR3 DNA: TGTGCCAGCAGTGAATTGGTCAGGGCCTATGGCTACACCTTC; CDR3 protein: CASSELVRAYGYTF; clone size: many; J gene: TRBJ1-2; D gene: .; V gene: TRBV25-1
CDR3 DNA: TGTGCCAGCAGCCAAGATCCCCAGATCCATGAGCAGTTCTTC; CDR3 protein: CASSQDPQIHEQFF; clone size: many; J gene: TRBJ2-1; D gene: .; V gene: TRBV14
CDR3 DNA: TGTGCTAGTGGTTTGGCACGTACCGGGAGTCTTGGATACAATGAGCAGTTCTTC; CDR3 protein: CASGLARTGSLGYNEQFF; clone size: .; J gene: TRBJ2-1; D gene: .; V gene: TRBV12-5
CDR3 DNA: TGTTCCAGCAGCCCCTCGTACGAGCAGTACTTC; CDR3 protein: CSSSPSYEQYF; clone size: few; J gene: TRBJ2-7; D gene: .; V gene: TRBV7-9
CDR3 DNA: TGCAGCGTTGATTTCCTAGCGGGATTGGGGTACAATGAGCAGTTCTTC; CDR3 protein: CSVDFLAGLGYNEQFF; clone size: many; J gene: TRBJ2-1; D gene: TRBD2; V gene: TRBV29-1
CDR3 DNA: TGTGCCAGCAGCTTCCCTAGCGGGTTGAACACCGGGGAGCTGTTTTTT; CDR3 protein: CASSFPSGLNTGELFF; clone size: .; J gene: TRBJ2-2; D gene: TRBD2; V gene: TRBV7-2
CDR3 DNA: TGCAGTGCTCCTCAGGGGGACCTGAAAAATGAGCAGTACTTC; CDR3 protein: CSAPQGDLKNEQYF; clone size: .; J gene: TRBJ2-5; D gene: TRBD1; V gene: TRBV20-1
CDR3 DNA: TGCGCCAGCAGCCAAGAAGCGCTAGCGGGAGGTCGGGGAGATACGCAGTATTTT; CDR3 protein: CASSQEALAGGRGDTQYF; clone size: many; J gene: TRBJ2-3; D gene: TRBD2; V gene: TRBV4-1
CDR3 DNA: TGTGCCAGTAGTGAGAATAGCGCGACAGGGGAAGAGACCCAGTACTTC; CDR3 protein: CASSENSATGEETQYF; clone size: .; J gene: TRBJ2-5; D gene: TRBD1; V gene: TRBV19
CDR3 DNA: TGTGCCAGCAGCCAAGATGATCCGGGAGGACCTTACAATGAGCAGTTCTTC; CDR3 protein: CASSQDDPGGPYNEQFF; clone size: many; J gene: TRBJ2-1; D gene: TRBD2; V gene: TRBV3-1
CDR3 DNA: TGTGCAAGCAGTTCATCCGGGCGGGACTTCGCGGATACGCAGTATTTT; CDR3 protein: CASSSSGRDFADTQYF; clone size: .; J gene: TRBJ2-3; D gene: .; V gene: TRBV6-2/TRBV6-3
CDR3 DNA: TGTGCCAGCAGCCCCGCCATTGAAGATACGCAGTATTTT; CDR3 protein: CASSPAIEDTQYF; clone size: many; J gene: TRBJ2-3; D gene: .; V gene: TRBV11-2
CDR3 DNA: TGTGCCACGGCGGAGACTAGCGGGGAGCTGTTTTTT; CDR3 protein: CATAETSGELFF; clone size: .; J gene: TRBJ2-2; D gene: .; V gene: TRBV6-2/TRBV6-3
CDR3 DNA: TGTGCCAGCAGTTCTACCAGGACAGGATATGGCTACACCTTC; CDR3 protein: CASSSTRTGYGYTF; clone size: many; J gene: TRBJ1-2; D gene: TRBD1; V gene: TRBV28
CDR3 DNA: TGTGCCATCAGTGAGTCCCCCCAGGGCAGGGGCTATGGCTACACCTTC; CDR3 protein: CAISESPQGRGYGYTF; clone size: few; J gene: TRBJ1-2; D gene: .; V gene: TRBV10-3
CDR3 DNA: TGCAGTGCTAGGTTGTGGGGGGCCAATCAGCCCCAGCATTTT; CDR3 protein: CSARLWGANQPQHF; clone size: many; J gene: TRBJ1-5; D gene: .; V gene: TRBV20-1
CDR3 DNA: TGTGCCACCCTAGGGACTAGCGGGAGGGACCTCTACGAGCAGTACTTC; CDR3 protein: CATLGTSGRDLYEQYF; clone size: many; J gene: TRBJ2-7; D gene: TRBD2; V gene: TRBV6-2/TRBV6-3
CDR3 DNA: TGCGCCAGCAGCCAAGATAGTGGCTGGGCGGGAGAGGGGCAAGAGACCCAGTACTTC; CDR3 protein: CASSQDSGWAGEGQETQYF; clone size: .; J gene: TRBJ2-5; D gene: TRBD2; V gene: TRBV4-1
CDR3 DNA: TGTGCCAGCAGTTACTTACTCGGCACCGAAGCTCTCTTT; CDR3 protein: CASSYLLGTEALF; clone size: .; J gene: TRBJ1-1; D gene: .; V gene: TRBV6-2/TRBV6-3
CDR3 DNA: TGTGCCAGCAGCGACTGGACTAGCGGAGGCATAGATGAGCAGTTCTTC; CDR3 protein: CASSDWTSGGIDEQFF; clone size: many; J gene: TRBJ2-1; D gene: TRBD2; V gene: TRBV7-8
CDR3 DNA: TGTGCCAGCAGTCCCGGACTAGCGGGAGTAGCGGCAGATACGCAGTATTTT; CDR3 protein: CASSPGLAGVAADTQYF; clone size: many; J gene: TRBJ2-3; D gene: TRBD2; V gene: TRBV6-1
CDR3 DNA: TGTGCCAGCAGTTTACGGACAGGGGCCTATGGCTACACCTTC; CDR3 protein: CASSLRTGAYGYTF; clone size: .; J gene: TRBJ1-2; D gene: TRBD1; V gene: TRBV27